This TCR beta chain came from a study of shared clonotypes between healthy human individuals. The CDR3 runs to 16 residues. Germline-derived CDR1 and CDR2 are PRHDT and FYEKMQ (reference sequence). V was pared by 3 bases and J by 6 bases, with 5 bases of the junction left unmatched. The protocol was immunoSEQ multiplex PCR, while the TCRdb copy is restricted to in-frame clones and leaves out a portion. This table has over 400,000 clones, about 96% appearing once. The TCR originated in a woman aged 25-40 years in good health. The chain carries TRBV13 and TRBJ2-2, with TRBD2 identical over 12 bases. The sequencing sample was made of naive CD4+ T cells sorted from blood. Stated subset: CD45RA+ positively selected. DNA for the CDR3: TGTGCCAGCAGCTTGGAGGGACTAGCGGGTCCCGGGGAGCTGTTTTTT. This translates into CASSLEGLAGPGELFF. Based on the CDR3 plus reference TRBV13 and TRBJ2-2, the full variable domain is AAGVIQSPRHLIKEKRETATLKCYPIPRHDTVYWYQQGPGQDPQFLISFYEKMQSDKGSIPDRFSAQQFSDYHSELNMSSLELGDSALYFCASSLEGLAGPGELFFGEGSRLTVL.